This T cell receptor beta chain emerged from a study of monozygotic twins with cystic fibrosis. Findings of the study overall: Age, concordance and disease severity did not associate with shared CDR3 numbers. The repertoire was suggested to be naive-dominated, clonality median roughly 0.0089. Monozygotic CF twin pairs shared significantly more nucleotide-identical clonotypes than unrelated CF individuals did. V usage most resembled the co-twin in 13 of 16 pairs.

As regards this clone: Its antigen is undetermined.

V dropped 5 bases and J dropped 5 bases, with 16 bases sitting between them. The CDR3 consists of 14 residues. Germline CDR1 reads SSHAT; CDR2 reads FNYEAQ (reference sequence). Some clones are missing from TCRdb's copy, which holds only in-frame ones; the method was immunoSEQ multiplex PCR. Altogether around 30,000 clones are present, 95% to 98% being singletons, with the ten largest covering more than 0.15%. Sequences were obtained from blood. The clonotype originates from a girl aged 2 to 9 with cystic fibrosis. The V and J genes are TRBV7-7 and TRBJ2-7; a possible D gene is TRBD2 (6 bases). The DNA of the CDR3 is TGTGCCAGCAGCCCCTCGGGGGACGCCAACGAGCAGTACTTC. Residues: CASSPSGDANEQYF.